What follows is one T cell receptor (beta chain) and its context. Germline CDR1 SGHKS, CDR2 YYEKEE (reference sequence). CDR3 length: 15 amino acids. J lost 4 bases, V lost 3 bases, and 4 bases had no gene match. These data are taken from a study of technical replicates of blood from a handful of donors. Method: immunoSEQ multiplex PCR; TCRdb's copy keeps in-frame clones and lacks some. Here the sample spans about 71,000 clones, approximately 88% being singletons. The chain uses TRBV5-5 and TRBJ1-5; TRBD1 aligns across 10 bases. The sequenced sample consisted of PBMCs. The TCR comes from a human donor in good health. Some clones in this sample may be carry-over from other donors' samples. This chain's CDR3 is CASSSTGGRNQPQHF. CDR3 DNA sequence: TGTGCCAGCAGCTCGACAGGGGGCAGGAATCAGCCCCAGCATTTT.